The clone carrying this T cell receptor (beta chain) showed up just a few times. The target antigen is unknown. The CDR3 covers 16 residues. CDR1 and CDR2 (germline): SGHNT, YYREEE (reference sequence). V lost 4 bases to trimming and J lost 5 bases; unmatched junction nucleotides: 7. TCRdb re-analysed the 5' RACE reads in MiXCR, keeping a single row per CDR3 protein. The table shows 300,000 to 350,000 distinct CDR3 sequences, with 3.5% to 4.5% occurring only once. The record originates from a study of T cells after yellow fever vaccination. Study context: Some fractions had low cell numbers, and these were prepared with SMART-Seq v4 Ultra Low Input. Study-wide results and limits: Clones that expanded after primary vaccination mostly reappeared after the booster (around 96% CD4, about 91% CD8). High-abundance clonotypes from the bulk population could contaminate FACS-sorted repertoires.

This clonotype was sampled from a man between 18 and 35 years old who received the YFV17D yellow fever vaccine. Source: PBMCs, taken 15 days after the yellow fever booster vaccination. The chain uses TRBV5-4 and TRBJ1-6; 9 bases are a match to TRBD1. This CDR3 reads CASSHTGGADNSPLHF. The CDR3 DNA sequence: TGTGCCAGCAGCCATACAGGGGGCGCAGATAATTCACCCCTCCACTTT.